This is a list of T cell receptor beta chains from one sample in a study of cytomegalovirus exposure and HLA in healthy donors. Generated by immunoSEQ multiplex PCR, the TCRdb table keeps only in-frame clones and is missing some. The sample holds about 81,000 clones; over 65% are singletons and the top ten take roughly 3%. Input material: PBMCs. Receptor source: a man aged 45 to 65 in good health and CMV-seropositive. CDR3s include the opening cysteine and the closing phenylalanine or tryptophan. A D gene is named only where the DNA matches it firmly. Size tells how often a clone was seen (once, few, many) or the class of an expanded clone, and some rows leave it out.

TRBV27	-	TRBD2	TRBJ2-3	CASSLYGLAGNRADTQYF	TGTGCCAGCAGTTTATATGGATTAGCGGGTAACCGAGCAGATACGCAGTATTTT
TRBV27	-	TRBD1	TRBJ1-4	CASSRDRGPEKLFF	TGTGCCAGCAGCCGGGACAGGGGGCCGGAAAAACTGTTTTTT
TRBV4-2	few	-	TRBJ1-5	CASSLTRNQPQHF	TGTGCCAGCAGCCTCACGAGAAATCAGCCCCAGCATTTT
TRBV2	few	-	TRBJ1-1	CASKTDLNTEAFF	TGTGCCAGCAAGACAGATTTGAACACTGAAGCTTTCTTT
TRBV11-3	-	TRBD2	TRBJ2-6	CASSLDRDYPTGANVLTF	TGTGCCAGCAGCTTAGATCGGGACTATCCTACTGGGGCCAACGTCCTGACTTTC
TRBV4-1	-	TRBD1	TRBJ1-3	CASSQRGGQGAKGNTIYF	TGCGCCAGCAGCCAAAGAGGAGGACAGGGGGCAAAAGGAAACACCATATATTTT
TRBV2	few	-	TRBJ2-7	CASYRGREQYF	TGTGCCAGCTACAGAGGGCGGGAGCAGTACTTC
TRBV7-8	once	-	TRBJ1-1	CASRIGGNTEAFF	TGTGCCAGCAGGATAGGGGGGAACACTGAAGCTTTCTTT
TRBV11-2	few	-	TRBJ2-5	CASSFSLEGWETQYF	TGTGCCAGCAGCTTCTCACTCGAGGGTTGGGAGACCCAGTACTTC
TRBV5-1	-	TRBD1	TRBJ1-2	CASARDSSSYYGYTF	TGCGCCAGCGCCCGGGACAGTTCCTCTTACTATGGCTACACCTTC
TRBV7-2	-	TRBD2	TRBJ2-7	CASSLVAGGPWEQYF	TGTGCCAGCAGCTTAGTAGCGGGAGGGCCGTGGGAGCAGTACTTC
TRBV21-1	-	-	TRBJ1-1	CASSTTFQRYPNTEAFF	TGTGCCAGCAGCACGACCTTTCAGCGGTATCCGAACACTGAAGCTTTCTTT
TRBV9	-	-	TRBJ1-2	CASSKQGFGYTF	TGTGCCAGCAGCAAACAGGGTTTTGGCTACACCTTC
TRBV30	-	-	TRBJ2-1	CAWSRDIDNEQFF	TGTGCCTGGAGCCGGGACATAGACAATGAGCAGTTCTTC
TRBV7-3	once	TRBD2	TRBJ2-3	CASSSGLAGGSTDTQYF	TGTGCCAGCAGCTCGGGACTAGCGGGAGGAAGCACAGATACGCAGTATTTT
TRBV5-1	-	-	TRBJ2-3	CASSSPRRGRTDTQYF	TGCGCCAGCAGCTCCCCGCGGAGGGGACGCACAGATACGCAGTATTTT
TRBV27	-	TRBD1	TRBJ1-2	CASSSGQGRRGYTF	TGTGCCAGCAGTTCAGGACAGGGGCGCAGGGGCTACACCTTC
TRBV6-4	-	-	TRBJ2-2	CASSARGEDTGELFF	TGTGCCAGCAGTGCCAGGGGAGAAGACACCGGGGAGCTGTTTTTT
TRBV7-2	-	TRBD2	TRBJ2-3	CASSYRLAGGADTQYF	TGTGCCAGCAGCTACCGACTAGCGGGAGGGGCAGATACGCAGTATTTT
TRBV6-1	-	-	TRBJ1-1	CASSGRVNTEAFF	TGTGCCAGCAGTGGCCGGGTGAACACTGAAGCTTTCTTT
TRBV27	-	TRBD2	TRBJ2-3	CASSLLAGGGSDTQYF	TGTGCCAGCAGTCTACTAGCGGGCGGGGGGTCAGATACGCAGTATTTT
TRBV28	-	-	TRBJ1-1	CASLPGQSNTEAFF	TGTGCCAGCTTACCGGGACAATCGAACACTGAAGCTTTCTTT
TRBV9	-	TRBD2	TRBJ2-4	CASSVGGSTLAKNIQYF	TGTGCCAGCAGCGTTGGCGGGAGTACCCTAGCCAAAAACATTCAGTACTTC
TRBV10-3	-	-	TRBJ2-3	CAIRDRISGNDNPTDTQYF	TGTGCCATCAGGGACAGGATTAGCGGGAACGACAACCCCACAGATACGCAGTATTTT
TRBV6-5	few	-	TRBJ2-5	CASSDPGGPRETQYF	TGTGCCAGCAGCGACCCCGGGGGGCCCAGAGAGACCCAGTACTTC
TRBV7-9	-	TRBD2	TRBJ2-2	CSSSPSGRRGNTGELFF	TGTTCCAGCAGCCCTAGCGGGAGACGCGGGAACACCGGGGAGCTGTTTTTT
TRBV11-2	-	-	TRBJ1-1	CASSLAGMNTEAFF	TGTGCCAGCAGCTTAGCAGGGATGAACACTGAAGCTTTCTTT
TRBV11-2	-	-	TRBJ2-3	CASSSWRDTQYF	TGTGCCAGCAGCTCCTGGCGGGATACGCAGTATTTT
TRBV27	-	TRBD1	TRBJ1-2	CASRPTDRSPYGYTF	TGTGCCAGCAGGCCAACGGACAGGAGCCCTTATGGCTACACCTTC
TRBV6-5	-	-	TRBJ2-6	CASRESGANVLTF	TGTGCCAGCAGGGAGTCTGGGGCCAACGTCCTGACTTTC
TRBV5-4	-	TRBD2	TRBJ2-2	CASSLVGASGIRHGELFF	TGTGCCAGCAGCTTGGTCGGGGCTAGCGGGATAAGGCACGGGGAGCTGTTTTTT
TRBV25-1	-	TRBD2	TRBJ2-7	CASSPSGRANLMYEQYF	TGTGCCAGCAGTCCAAGCGGGAGGGCCAATTTAATGTACGAGCAGTACTTC
TRBV6-5	once	-	TRBJ1-5	CASSYGGRAQPQHF	TGTGCCAGCAGTTACGGAGGGAGGGCGCAGCCCCAGCATTTT
TRBV5-4	-	TRBD2	TRBJ2-7	CASTTSGSVYEQYF	TGTGCCAGCACCACTAGCGGGAGCGTTTACGAGCAGTACTTC
TRBV2	few	TRBD1	TRBJ2-2	CASRETGASTGELFF	TGTGCCAGCAGGGAAACAGGGGCTAGCACCGGGGAGCTGTTTTTT
TRBV15	few	-	TRBJ2-1	CATERYNEQFF	TGTGCCACCGAGCGGTACAATGAGCAGTTCTTC
TRBV2	-	TRBD2	TRBJ2-3	CASRRLASTDTQYF	TGTGCCAGCAGAAGACTAGCGAGCACAGATACGCAGTATTTT
TRBV9	-	TRBD1	TRBJ2-6	CASTGTGVGANVLTF	TGTGCCAGCACCGGGACAGGGGTCGGGGCCAACGTCCTGACTTTC
TRBV30	-	-	TRBJ2-6	CAWRYAGANGLTF	TGTGCCTGGAGGTACGCTGGGGCCAACGGCCTGACTTTC
TRBV18	-	-	TRBJ1-6	CASSPQGSGNSPLHF	TGTGCCAGCTCACCACAGGGTTCAGGGAATTCACCCCTCCACTTT
TRBV11-3	-	-	TRBJ1-2	CASSLDRGLPAGYTF	TGTGCCAGCAGCTTAGATCGTGGACTCCCTGCGGGCTACACCTTC
TRBV7-9	once	-	TRBJ2-7	CSSSLDGKPYEQYF	TGTTCCAGCAGCTTAGACGGGAAGCCTTACGAGCAGTACTTC
TRBV10-3	-	-	TRBJ2-2	CAISESAGPGELFF	TGTGCCATCAGTGAGTCTGCAGGGCCCGGGGAGCTGTTTTTT
TRBV2	few	TRBD1	TRBJ2-2	CATTGENTGELFF	TGTGCCACGACAGGGGAAAACACCGGGGAGCTGTTTTTT
TRBV5-1	-	-	TRBJ2-3	CASSATTSHTDTQYF	TGCGCCAGCAGCGCAACGACAAGCCACACAGATACGCAGTATTTT
TRBV5-1	-	-	TRBJ2-1	CASSPSPPVEFF	TGCGCCAGCAGCCCGAGTCCCCCCGTGGAGTTCTTC
TRBV4-1	few	TRBD2	TRBJ2-7	CASRSWTSGSYEQYF	TGCGCCAGCAGGAGTTGGACTAGCGGCTCCTACGAGCAGTACTTC
TRBV30	-	TRBD2	TRBJ2-3	CAWSSSGSTDTQYF	TGTGCCTGGAGCTCTAGCGGTAGCACAGATACGCAGTATTTT
TRBV19	-	-	TRBJ2-6	CASSINGYSGANVLTF	TGTGCCAGTAGTATAAACGGGTACTCTGGGGCCAACGTCCTGACTTTC